This TCR beta chain was sequenced during a study of preoperative IRX-2 immunotherapy in early breast cancer. Described treatment: preoperative locoregional IRX-2 cytokine immunotherapy. Patients received preoperative, locoregional IRX-2 cytokine immunotherapy in a phase Ib study. Clones were sequenced by immunoSEQ multiplex PCR, and TCRdb holds only the in-frame ones, with some missing. This table has about 98,000 clones, 70% to 90% appearing once. The CDR3 spans 12 residues. In germline, CDR1 is GTSNPN, CDR2 SVGIG (reference sequence). Trimming left V 1 base short and J 9 bases short, with 10 bases between.

Sequenced here: tumor tissue, sampled after IRX-2 immunotherapy. The sequence was collected from a human donor with breast cancer. The chain combines TRBV30 with TRBJ2-1, with TRBD2 as a possible D gene (5 bases). CDR3 amino acids: CAWSAGLVEQFF. As DNA, the CDR3 is TGTGCCTGGAGTGCCGGACTTGTTGAGCAGTTCTTC.